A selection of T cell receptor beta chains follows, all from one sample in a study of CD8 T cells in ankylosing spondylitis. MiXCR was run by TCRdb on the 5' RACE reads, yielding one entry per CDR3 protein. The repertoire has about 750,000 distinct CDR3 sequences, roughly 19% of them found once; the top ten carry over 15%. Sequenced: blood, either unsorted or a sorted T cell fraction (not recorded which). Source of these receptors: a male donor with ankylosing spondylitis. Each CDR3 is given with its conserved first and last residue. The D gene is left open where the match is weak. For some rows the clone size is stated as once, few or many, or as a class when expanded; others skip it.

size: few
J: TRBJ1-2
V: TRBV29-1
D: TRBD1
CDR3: CSAGQASNYGYTF
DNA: TGCAGCGCCGGACAGGCATCTAACTATGGCTACACCTTC

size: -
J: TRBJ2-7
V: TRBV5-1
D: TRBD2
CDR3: CASSPLGGVSYEQYF
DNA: TGCGCCAGCAGCCCGCTGGGGGGGGTCTCCTACGAGCAGTACTTC

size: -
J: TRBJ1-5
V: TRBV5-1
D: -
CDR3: CASSSTRGPINQPQHF
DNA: TGCGCCAGCAGCTCCACACGGGGACCCATCAATCAGCCCCAGCATTTT

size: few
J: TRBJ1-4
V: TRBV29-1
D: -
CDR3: CSVLGGTNEKLFF
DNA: TGCAGCGTACTGGGCGGCACTAATGAAAAACTGTTTTTT

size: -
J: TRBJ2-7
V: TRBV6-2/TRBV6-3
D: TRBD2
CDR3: CASNNGGIYEQYF
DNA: TGTGCCAGCAACAACGGGGGGATCTACGAGCAGTACTTC

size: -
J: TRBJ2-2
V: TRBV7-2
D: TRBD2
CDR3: CASSLSGTSGRELFF
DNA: TGTGCCAGCAGCTTATCCGGGACTAGCGGGAGGGAGCTGTTTTTT

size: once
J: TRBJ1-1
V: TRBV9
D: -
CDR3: CASSVGPLDTEAFF
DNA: TGTGCCAGCAGCGTCGGGCCTCTCGACACTGAAGCTTTCTTT

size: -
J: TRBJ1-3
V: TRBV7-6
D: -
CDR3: CASSYRGNTIYF
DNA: TGTGCCAGCAGCTACAGGGGAAACACCATATATTTT

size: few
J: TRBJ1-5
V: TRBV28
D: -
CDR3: CASSWWGNQPQHF
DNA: TGTGCCAGCAGTTGGTGGGGCAATCAGCCCCAGCATTTT

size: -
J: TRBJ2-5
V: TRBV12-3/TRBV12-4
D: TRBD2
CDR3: CASSAGLAGGGQETQYF
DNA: TGTGCCAGCAGTGCAGGACTAGCGGGAGGTGGGCAAGAGACCCAGTACTTC

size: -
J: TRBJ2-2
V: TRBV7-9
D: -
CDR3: CASSWLANTGELFF
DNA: TGTGCCAGCAGCTGGCTGGCGAACACCGGGGAGCTGTTTTTT

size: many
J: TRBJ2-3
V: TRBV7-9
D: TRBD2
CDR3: CASSEGLQKDTQYF
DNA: TGTGCCAGCAGCGAGGGACTACAAAAGGATACGCAGTATTTT

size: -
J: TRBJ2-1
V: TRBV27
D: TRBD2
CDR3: CASSLFSGRGYNEQFF
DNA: TGTGCCAGCAGTTTATTTAGCGGGAGAGGGTACAATGAGCAGTTCTTC

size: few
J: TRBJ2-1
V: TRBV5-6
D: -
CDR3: CASSFTGKQFF
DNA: TGTGCCAGCAGCTTCACAGGCAAGCAGTTCTTC

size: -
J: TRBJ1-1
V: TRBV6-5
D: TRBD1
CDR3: CASSSPGQVTEAFF
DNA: TGTGCCAGCAGTTCCCCAGGACAGGTTACCGAAGCTTTCTTT

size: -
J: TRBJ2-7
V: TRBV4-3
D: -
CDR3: CASSQSLADSYEQYF
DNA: TGCGCCAGCAGCCAGTCGTTAGCGGACTCCTACGAGCAGTACTTC

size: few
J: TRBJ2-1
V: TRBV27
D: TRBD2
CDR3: CASSLVWEGEQFF
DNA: TGTGCCAGCAGTTTAGTCTGGGAGGGTGAGCAGTTCTTC

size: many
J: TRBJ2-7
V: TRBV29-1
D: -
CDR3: CSVLRGSSYEQYF
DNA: TGCAGCGTTTTACGGGGGAGCTCCTACGAGCAGTACTTC

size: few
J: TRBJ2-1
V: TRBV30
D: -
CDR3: CAWSVKDNEQFF
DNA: TGTGCCTGGAGTGTAAAAGACAATGAGCAGTTCTTC

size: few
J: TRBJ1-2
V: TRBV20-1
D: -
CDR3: CSAWRDPYGYTF
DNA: TGCAGTGCTTGGAGAGATCCCTATGGCTACACCTTC

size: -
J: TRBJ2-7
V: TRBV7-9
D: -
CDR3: CASSPPGPSWGEQYF
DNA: TGTGCCAGCAGCCCGCCGGGGCCGAGCTGGGGAGAGCAGTACTTC

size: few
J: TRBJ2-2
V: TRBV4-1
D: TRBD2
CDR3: CASSQDLGTSGNTGELFF
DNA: TGCGCCAGCAGCCAAGATCTGGGGACTAGCGGAAACACCGGGGAGCTGTTTTTT

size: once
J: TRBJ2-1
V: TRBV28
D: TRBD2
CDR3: CASSFGGASGRFPYNEQFF
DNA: TGTGCCAGCAGTTTTGGTGGGGCTAGCGGGAGGTTCCCCTACAATGAGCAGTTCTTC

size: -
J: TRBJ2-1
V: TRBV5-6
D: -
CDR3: CASSLDVQLSYNEQFF
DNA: TGTGCCAGCAGCTTGGATGTCCAACTCTCCTACAATGAGCAGTTCTTC

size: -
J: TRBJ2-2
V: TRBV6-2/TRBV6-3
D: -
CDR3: CASSYVNTGELFF
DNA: TGTGCCAGCAGTTACGTAAACACCGGGGAGCTGTTTTTT

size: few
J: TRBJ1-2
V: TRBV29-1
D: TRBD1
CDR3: CSVPRPQGDYYGYTF
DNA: TGCAGCGTTCCCCGCCCCCAGGGGGACTACTATGGCTACACCTTC

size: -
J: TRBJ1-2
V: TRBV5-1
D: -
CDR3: CASSLEVWGAEGYTF
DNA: TGCGCCAGCAGCTTGGAAGTCTGGGGAGCAGAAGGCTACACCTTC

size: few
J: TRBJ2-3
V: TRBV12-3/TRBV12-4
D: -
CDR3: CASSLWVGGGPDTQYF
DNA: TGTGCCAGCAGTTTATGGGTTGGCGGGGGCCCAGATACGCAGTATTTT

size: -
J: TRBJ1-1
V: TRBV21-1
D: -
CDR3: CASISVGKAFF
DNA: TGTGCCAGCATATCGGTAGGGAAAGCTTTCTTT

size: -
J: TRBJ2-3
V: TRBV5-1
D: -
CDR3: CASSLDLADTQYF
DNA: TGCGCCAGCAGCTTGGATCTAGCAGATACGCAGTATTTT

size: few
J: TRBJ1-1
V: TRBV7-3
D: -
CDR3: CASRLTGGAEAFF
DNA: TGTGCCAGCAGGCTAACAGGAGGGGCTGAAGCTTTCTTT

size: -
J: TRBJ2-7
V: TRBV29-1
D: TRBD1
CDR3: CSAGQGPAYEQYF
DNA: TGCAGCGCTGGACAGGGCCCTGCCTACGAGCAGTACTTC

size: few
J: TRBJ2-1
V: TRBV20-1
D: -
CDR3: CSGKYGRGSYNEQFF
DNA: TGCAGTGGGAAGTATGGCAGGGGCTCCTACAATGAGCAGTTCTTC

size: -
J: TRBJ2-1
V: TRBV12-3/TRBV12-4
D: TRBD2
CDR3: CASSLARLAGANEQFF
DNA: TGTGCCAGCAGTTTAGCGAGGCTAGCGGGAGCCAATGAGCAGTTCTTC

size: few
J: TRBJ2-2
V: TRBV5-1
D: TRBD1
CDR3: CASSFGTGAITGELFF
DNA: TGCGCCAGCAGCTTCGGTACAGGGGCGATCACCGGGGAGCTGTTTTTT

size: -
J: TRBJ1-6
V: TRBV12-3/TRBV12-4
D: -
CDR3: CASSLRSRALHF
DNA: TGTGCCAGCAGTTTAAGGTCCCGGGCCCTCCACTTT

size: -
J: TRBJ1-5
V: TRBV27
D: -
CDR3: CASSFGTHQPQHF
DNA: TGTGCCAGCAGTTTTGGGACACATCAGCCCCAGCATTTT

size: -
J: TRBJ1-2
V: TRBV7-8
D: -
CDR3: CASSFYDYYGYTF
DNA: TGTGCCAGCAGCTTCTACGACTATTATGGCTACACCTTC

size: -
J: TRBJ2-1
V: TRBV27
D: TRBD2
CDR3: CASSSGSGVYNEQFF
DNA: TGTGCCAGCAGTTCGGGTAGCGGGGTCTACAATGAGCAGTTCTTC

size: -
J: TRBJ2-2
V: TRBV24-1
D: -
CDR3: CATSDSGTPNTGELFF
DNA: TGTGCCACCAGTGATTCGGGGACACCGAACACCGGGGAGCTGTTTTTT

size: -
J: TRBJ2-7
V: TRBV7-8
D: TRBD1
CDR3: CASSLAIGQGDSYEQYF
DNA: TGTGCCAGCAGCTTAGCGATCGGACAGGGGGATTCCTACGAGCAGTACTTC

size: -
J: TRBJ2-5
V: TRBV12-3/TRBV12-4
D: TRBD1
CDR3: CASRTGRETQYF
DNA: TGTGCCAGCAGGACAGGGCGAGAGACCCAGTACTTC

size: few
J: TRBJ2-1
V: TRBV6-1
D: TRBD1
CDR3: CASKGAASSYNEQFF
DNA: TGTGCCAGCAAGGGGGCGGCTAGCTCCTACAATGAGCAGTTCTTC

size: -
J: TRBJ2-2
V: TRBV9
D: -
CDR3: CASSVEGHSTGELFF
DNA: TGTGCCAGCAGCGTAGAGGGACACTCGACCGGGGAGCTGTTTTTT

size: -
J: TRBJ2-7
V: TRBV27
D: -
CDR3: CASSPRDGRTDEQYF
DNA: TGTGCCAGCAGTCCCCGGGACGGCCGGACGGACGAGCAGTACTTC

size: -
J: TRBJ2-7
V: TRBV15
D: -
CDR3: CATSARLGDYEQYF
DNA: TGTGCCACCAGCGCCCGTCTAGGGGACTACGAGCAGTACTTC

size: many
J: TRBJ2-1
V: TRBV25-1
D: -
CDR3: CASSPAGSYNEQFF
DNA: TGTGCCAGCAGTCCAGCAGGCTCCTACAATGAGCAGTTCTTC

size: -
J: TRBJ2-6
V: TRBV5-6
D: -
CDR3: CASSSVLRFSGANVLTF
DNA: TGTGCCAGCAGCTCGGTTCTACGTTTCTCTGGGGCCAACGTCCTGACTTTC

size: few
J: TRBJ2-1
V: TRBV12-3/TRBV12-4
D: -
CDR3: CASSSANNREANEQFF
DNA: TGTGCCAGCAGTTCAGCAAACAACAGGGAGGCGAATGAGCAGTTCTTC

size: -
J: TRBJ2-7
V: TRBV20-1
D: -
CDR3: CSAPRTNTYEQYF
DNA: TGCAGTGCCCCACGGACTAACACCTACGAGCAGTACTTC

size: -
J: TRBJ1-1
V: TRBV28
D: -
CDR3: CASTLGGMGTEAFF
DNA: TGTGCCAGCACTTTGGGAGGGATGGGGACTGAAGCTTTCTTT

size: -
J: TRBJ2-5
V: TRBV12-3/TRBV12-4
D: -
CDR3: CASSGRGFQETQYF
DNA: TGTGCCAGCAGTGGAAGGGGGTTTCAAGAGACCCAGTACTTC